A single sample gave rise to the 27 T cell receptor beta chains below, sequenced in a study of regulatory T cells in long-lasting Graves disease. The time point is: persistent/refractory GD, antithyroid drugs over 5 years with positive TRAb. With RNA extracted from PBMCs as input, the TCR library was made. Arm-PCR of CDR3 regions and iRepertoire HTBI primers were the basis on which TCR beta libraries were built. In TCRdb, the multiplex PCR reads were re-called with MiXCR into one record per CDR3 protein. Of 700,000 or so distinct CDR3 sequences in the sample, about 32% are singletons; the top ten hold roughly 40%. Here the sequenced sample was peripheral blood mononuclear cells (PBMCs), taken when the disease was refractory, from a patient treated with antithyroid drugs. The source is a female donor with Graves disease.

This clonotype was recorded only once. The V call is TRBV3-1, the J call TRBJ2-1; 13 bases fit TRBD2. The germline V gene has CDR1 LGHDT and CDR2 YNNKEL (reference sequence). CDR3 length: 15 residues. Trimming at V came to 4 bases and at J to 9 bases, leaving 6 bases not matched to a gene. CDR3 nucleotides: TGTGCCAGCAGCCGAAAGGGACTAGCGGGGAGTGAGCAGTTCTTC. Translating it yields CASSRKGLAGSEQFF.

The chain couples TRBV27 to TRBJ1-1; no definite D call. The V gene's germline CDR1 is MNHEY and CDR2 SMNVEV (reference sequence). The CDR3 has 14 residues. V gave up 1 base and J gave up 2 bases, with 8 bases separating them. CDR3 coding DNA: TGTGCCAGCAGTTTATATAAATTTAACACTGAAGCTTTCTTT. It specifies CASSLYKFNTEAFF.

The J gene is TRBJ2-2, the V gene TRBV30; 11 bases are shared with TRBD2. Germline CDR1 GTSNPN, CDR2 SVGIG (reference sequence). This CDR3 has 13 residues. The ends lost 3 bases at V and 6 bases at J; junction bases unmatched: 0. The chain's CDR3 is CAWRLAGAGELFF. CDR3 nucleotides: TGTGCCTGGAGACTAGCGGGGGCCGGGGAGCTGTTTTTT.

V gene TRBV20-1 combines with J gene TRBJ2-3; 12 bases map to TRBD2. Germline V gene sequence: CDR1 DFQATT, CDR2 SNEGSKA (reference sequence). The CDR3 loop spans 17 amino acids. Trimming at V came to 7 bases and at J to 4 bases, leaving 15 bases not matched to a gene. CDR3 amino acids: CSVLSASGRAYADTQYF. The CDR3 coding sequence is TGCAGTGTTTTATCGGCTAGCGGGAGGGCCTACGCAGATACGCAGTATTTT.

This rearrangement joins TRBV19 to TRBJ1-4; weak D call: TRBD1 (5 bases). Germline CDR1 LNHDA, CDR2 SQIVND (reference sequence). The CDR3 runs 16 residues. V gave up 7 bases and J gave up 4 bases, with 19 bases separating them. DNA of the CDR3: TGTGCCAGTACCCTATTCCCGGGACCGAATAATGAAAAACTGTTTTTT. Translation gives CASTLFPGPNNEKLFF.

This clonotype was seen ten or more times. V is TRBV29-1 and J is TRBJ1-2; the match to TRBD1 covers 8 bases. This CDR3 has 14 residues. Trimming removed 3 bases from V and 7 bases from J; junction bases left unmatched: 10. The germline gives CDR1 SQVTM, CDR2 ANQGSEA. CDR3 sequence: CSVDIGQGRSGYTF. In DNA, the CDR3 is TGCAGCGTTGACATTGGACAGGGACGGAGTGGCTACACCTTC. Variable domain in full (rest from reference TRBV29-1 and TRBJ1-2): SAVISQKPSRDICQRGTSLTIQCQVDSQVTMMFWYRQQPGQSLTLIATANQGSEATYESGFVIDKFPISRPNLTFSTLTVSNMSPEDSSIYLCSVDIGQGRSGYTFGSGTRLTVV.

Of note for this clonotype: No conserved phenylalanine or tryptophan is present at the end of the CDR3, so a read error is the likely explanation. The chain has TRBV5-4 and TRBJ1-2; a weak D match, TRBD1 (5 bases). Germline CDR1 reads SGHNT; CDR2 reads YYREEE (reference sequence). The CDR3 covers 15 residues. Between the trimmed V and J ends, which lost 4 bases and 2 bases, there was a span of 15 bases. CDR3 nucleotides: TGTGCCAGCAGCCCTCCCCACCGGGACAACTATGGCTACACCCTC. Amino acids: CASSPPHRDNYGYTL.

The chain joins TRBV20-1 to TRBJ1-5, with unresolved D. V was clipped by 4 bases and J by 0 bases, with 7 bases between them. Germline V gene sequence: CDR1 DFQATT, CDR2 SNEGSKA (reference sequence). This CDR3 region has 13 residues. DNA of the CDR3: TGCAGTGCTAAAGTCGATAGCAATCAGCCCCAGCATTTT. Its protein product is CSAKVDSNQPQHF.

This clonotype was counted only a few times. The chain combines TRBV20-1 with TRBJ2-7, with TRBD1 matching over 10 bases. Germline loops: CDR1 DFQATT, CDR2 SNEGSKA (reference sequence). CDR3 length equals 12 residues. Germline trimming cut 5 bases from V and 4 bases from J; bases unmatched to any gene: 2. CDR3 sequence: CSAGDRGYEQYF. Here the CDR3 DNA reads TGCAGTGCTGGGGACAGGGGTTACGAGCAGTACTTC.

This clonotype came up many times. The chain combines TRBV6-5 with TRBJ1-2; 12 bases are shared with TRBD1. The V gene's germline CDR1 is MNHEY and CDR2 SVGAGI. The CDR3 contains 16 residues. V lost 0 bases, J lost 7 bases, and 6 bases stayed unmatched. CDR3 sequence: CASSYSKGQGAAGYTF. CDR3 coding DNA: TGTGCCAGCAGTTACTCGAAGGGACAGGGGGCGGCTGGCTACACCTTC.

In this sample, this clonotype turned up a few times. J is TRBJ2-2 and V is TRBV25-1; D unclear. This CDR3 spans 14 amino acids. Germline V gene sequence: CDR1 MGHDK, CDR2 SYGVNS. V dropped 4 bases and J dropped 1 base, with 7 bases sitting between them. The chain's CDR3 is CASSGQENTGELFF. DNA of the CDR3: TGTGCCAGCAGTGGGCAGGAGAACACCGGGGAGCTGTTTTTT.

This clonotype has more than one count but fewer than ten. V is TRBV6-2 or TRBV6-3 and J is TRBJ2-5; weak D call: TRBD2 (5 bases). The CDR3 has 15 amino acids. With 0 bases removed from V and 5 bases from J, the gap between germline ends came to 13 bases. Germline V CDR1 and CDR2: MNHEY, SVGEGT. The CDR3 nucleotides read TGTGCCAGCAGTTACTCCGGGGTTCGAGGGGAGACCCAGTACTTC. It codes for CASSYSGVRGETQYF.

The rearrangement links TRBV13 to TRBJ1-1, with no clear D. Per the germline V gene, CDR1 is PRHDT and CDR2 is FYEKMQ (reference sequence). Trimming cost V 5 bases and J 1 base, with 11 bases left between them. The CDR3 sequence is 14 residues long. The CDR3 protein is CASSTRLENTEAFF. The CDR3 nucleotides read TGTGCCAGCAGCACTCGACTGGAGAACACTGAAGCTTTCTTT.

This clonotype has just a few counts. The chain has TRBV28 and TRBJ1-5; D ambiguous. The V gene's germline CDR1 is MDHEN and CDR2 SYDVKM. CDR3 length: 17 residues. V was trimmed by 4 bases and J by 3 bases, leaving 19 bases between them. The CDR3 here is CASSSLLAELDNQPQHF. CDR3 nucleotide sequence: TGTGCCAGCAGTTCCCTATTAGCTGAGCTGGACAATCAGCCCCAGCATTTT.

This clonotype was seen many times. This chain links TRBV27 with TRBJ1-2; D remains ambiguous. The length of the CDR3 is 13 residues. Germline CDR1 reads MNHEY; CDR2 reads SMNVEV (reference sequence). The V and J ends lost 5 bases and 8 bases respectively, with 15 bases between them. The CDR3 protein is CASSSKIGGGYTF. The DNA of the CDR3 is TGTGCCAGCAGTAGCAAGATCGGCGGGGGCTACACCTTC.

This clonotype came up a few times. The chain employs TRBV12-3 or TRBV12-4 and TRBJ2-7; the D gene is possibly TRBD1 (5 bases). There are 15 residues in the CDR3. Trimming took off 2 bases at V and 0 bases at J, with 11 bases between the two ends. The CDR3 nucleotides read TGTGCCAGCAGTTTAAAACCGACAGCCTCCTACGAGCAGTACTTC. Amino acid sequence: CASSLKPTASYEQYF.

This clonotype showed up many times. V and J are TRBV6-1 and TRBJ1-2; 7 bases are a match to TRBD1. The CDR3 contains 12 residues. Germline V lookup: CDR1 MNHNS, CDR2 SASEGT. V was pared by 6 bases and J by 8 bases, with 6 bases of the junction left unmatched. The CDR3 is CASRQGTSGYTF. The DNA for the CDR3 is TGTGCCAGCAGACAGGGGACGAGCGGCTACACCTTC.

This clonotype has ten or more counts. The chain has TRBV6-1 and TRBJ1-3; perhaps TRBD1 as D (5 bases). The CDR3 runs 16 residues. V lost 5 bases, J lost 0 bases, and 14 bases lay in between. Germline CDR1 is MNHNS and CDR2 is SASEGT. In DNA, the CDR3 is TGTGCCAGCAGTCGTAAGGGGTCCGCCTCTGGAAACACCATATATTTT. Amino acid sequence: CASSRKGSASGNTIYF.

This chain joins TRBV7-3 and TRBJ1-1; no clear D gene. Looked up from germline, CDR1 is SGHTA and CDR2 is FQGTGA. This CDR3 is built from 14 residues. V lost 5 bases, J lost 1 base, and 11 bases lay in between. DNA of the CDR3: TGTGCCAGCAGCCGTATCCGAGGGAACACTGAAGCTTTCTTT. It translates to CASSRIRGNTEAFF.

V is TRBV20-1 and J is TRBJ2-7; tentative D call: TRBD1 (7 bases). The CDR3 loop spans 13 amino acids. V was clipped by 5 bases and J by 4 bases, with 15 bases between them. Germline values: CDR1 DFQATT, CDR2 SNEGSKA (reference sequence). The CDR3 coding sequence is TGCAGTGCTGGGTCCGCAGGGGGGTACGAGCAGTACTTC. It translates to CSAGSAGGYEQYF.

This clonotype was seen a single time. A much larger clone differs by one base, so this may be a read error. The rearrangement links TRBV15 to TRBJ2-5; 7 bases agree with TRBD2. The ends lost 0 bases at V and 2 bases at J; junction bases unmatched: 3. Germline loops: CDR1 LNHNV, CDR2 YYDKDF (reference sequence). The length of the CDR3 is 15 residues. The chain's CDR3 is CATSRDPGGQETQYF. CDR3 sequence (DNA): TGTGCCACCAGCAGAGATCCGGGGGGACAAGAGACCCAGTACTTC.

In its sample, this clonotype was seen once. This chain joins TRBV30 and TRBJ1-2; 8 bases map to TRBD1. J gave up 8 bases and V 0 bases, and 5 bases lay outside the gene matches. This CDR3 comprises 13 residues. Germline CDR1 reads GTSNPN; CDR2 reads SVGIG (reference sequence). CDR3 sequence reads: CAWSVGQGAGYTF. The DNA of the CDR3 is TGTGCCTGGAGTGTGGGGCAGGGGGCGGGCTACACCTTC.

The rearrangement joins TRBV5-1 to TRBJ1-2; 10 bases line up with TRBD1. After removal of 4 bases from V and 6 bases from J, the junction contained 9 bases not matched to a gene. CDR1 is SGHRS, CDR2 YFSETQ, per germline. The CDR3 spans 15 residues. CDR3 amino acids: CASSVDRGWRDGYTF. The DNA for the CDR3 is TGCGCCAGCAGCGTGGACAGGGGGTGGAGAGATGGCTACACCTTC.

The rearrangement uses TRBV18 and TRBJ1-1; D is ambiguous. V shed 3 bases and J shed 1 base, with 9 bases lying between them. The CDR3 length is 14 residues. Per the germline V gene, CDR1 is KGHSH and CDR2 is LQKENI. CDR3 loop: CASSPGMANTEAFF. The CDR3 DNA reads TGTGCCAGCTCACCCGGGATGGCGAACACTGAAGCTTTCTTT.

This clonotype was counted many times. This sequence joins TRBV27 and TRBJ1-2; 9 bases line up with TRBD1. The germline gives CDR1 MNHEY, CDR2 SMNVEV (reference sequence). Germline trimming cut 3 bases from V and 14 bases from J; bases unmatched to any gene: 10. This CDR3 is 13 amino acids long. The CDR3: CASSFSTGGQSTF. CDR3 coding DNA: TGTGCCAGCAGTTTTTCTACAGGGGGCCAGAGTACCTTC.

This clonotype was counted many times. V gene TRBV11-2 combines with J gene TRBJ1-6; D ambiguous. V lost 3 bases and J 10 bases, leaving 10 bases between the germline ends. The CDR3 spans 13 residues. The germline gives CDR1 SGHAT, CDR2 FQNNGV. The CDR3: CASSFPTGSPLHF. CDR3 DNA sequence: TGTGCCAGCAGCTTCCCGACTGGGTCACCCCTCCACTTT.

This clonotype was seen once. The DNA for the CDR3 is TGCAGTGCTAGTGATTCAGGGGGCGCGAACACTGAAGCTTTCTTT. This translates into CSASDSGGANTEAFF. V and J are TRBV20-1 and TRBJ1-1, with 8 bases that match TRBD1. The CDR3 has 15 residues. V lost 3 bases to trimming and J lost 1 base; unmatched junction nucleotides: 7. The V gene's germline CDR1 is DFQATT and CDR2 SNEGSKA (reference sequence).